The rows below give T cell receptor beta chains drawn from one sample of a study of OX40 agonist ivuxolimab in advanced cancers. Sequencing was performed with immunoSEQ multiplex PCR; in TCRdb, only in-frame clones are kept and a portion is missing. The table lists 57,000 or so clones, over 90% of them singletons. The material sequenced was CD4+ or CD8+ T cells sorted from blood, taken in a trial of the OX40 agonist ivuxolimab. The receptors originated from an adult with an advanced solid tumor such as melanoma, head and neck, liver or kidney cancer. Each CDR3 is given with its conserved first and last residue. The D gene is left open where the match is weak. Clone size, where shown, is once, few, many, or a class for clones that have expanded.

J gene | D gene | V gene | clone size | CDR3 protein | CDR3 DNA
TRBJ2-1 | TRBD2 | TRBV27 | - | CASSPGTSRYNEQFF | TGTGCCAGCAGCCCCGGGACTAGCCGTTACAATGAGCAGTTCTTC
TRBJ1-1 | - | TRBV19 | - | CASTDRVGGTEAFF | TGTGCCAGTACCGACCGGGTAGGGGGCACTGAAGCTTTCTTT
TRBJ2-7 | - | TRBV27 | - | CASSPGGAYEQYF | TGTGCCAGCAGTCCAGGGGGGGCCTACGAGCAGTACTTC
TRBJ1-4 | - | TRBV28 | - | CASSLNNPGRINEKLFF | TGTGCCAGCAGTTTAAATAACCCAGGAAGGATTAATGAAAAACTGTTTTTT
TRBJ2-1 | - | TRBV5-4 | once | CASSLASEIVNEQFF | TGTGCCAGCAGCTTGGCTAGCGAAATCGTCAATGAGCAGTTCTTC
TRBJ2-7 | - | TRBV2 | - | CASSVQEPYEQYF | TGTGCCAGCAGTGTTCAGGAACCTTACGAGCAGTACTTC
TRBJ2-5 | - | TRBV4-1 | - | CASSFLSGETQYF | TGCGCCAGCAGCTTTTTGTCGGGGGAGACCCAGTACTTC
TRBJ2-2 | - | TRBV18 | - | CASSPQAENTGELFF | TGTGCCAGCTCACCACAGGCAGAGAACACCGGGGAGCTGTTTTTT
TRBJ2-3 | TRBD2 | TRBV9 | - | CASSERLAGFTDTQYF | TGTGCCAGCAGCGAGAGACTAGCGGGATTCACAGATACGCAGTATTTT
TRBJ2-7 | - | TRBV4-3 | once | CASSQEARVAYEQYF | TGCGCCAGCAGCCAAGAGGCCAGGGTGGCCTACGAGCAGTACTTC
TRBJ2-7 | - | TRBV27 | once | CASSPVGSSYEQYF | TGTGCCAGCAGCCCGGTGGGGAGCTCCTACGAGCAGTACTTC
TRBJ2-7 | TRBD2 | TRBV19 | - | CASSVSGSPPYEQYF | TGTGCCAGTAGTGTTAGCGGGAGTCCTCCCTACGAGCAGTACTTC
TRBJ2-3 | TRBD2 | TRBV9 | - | CASSVGTAGLAGGGEPDTQYF | TGTGCCAGCAGCGTGGGGACAGCGGGACTAGCGGGAGGTGGGGAGCCAGATACGCAGTATTTT
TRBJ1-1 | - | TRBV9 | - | CASSAGGTEAFF | TGTGCCAGCAGTGCGGGTGGCACTGAAGCTTTCTTT
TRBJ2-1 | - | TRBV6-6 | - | CASKTPNEQFF | TGTGCCAGCAAGACCCCCAATGAGCAGTTCTTC
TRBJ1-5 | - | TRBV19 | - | CASSNFGGINQPQHF | TGTGCCAGTAGTAATTTTGGAGGGATCAATCAGCCCCAGCATTTT
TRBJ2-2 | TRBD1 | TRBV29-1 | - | CSVRPDRGRGELFF | TGCAGCGTTCGACCCGACAGGGGCCGAGGGGAGCTGTTTTTT
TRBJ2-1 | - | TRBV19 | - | CASSMGQYNEQFF | TGTGCCAGTAGTATGGGACAATACAATGAGCAGTTCTTC
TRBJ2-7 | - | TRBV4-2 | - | CASSPRSDSYEQYF | TGTGCCAGCAGCCCCCGGTCCGACTCCTACGAGCAGTACTTC
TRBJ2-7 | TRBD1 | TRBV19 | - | CASNKDPTGQGTYEQYF | TGTGCCAGTAATAAGGACCCTACGGGACAGGGTACCTACGAGCAGTACTTC
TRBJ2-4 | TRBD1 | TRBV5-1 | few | CASSFGTGGSLAKNIQYF | TGCGCCAGCAGCTTCGGGACAGGGGGGTCACTAGCCAAAAACATTCAGTACTTC
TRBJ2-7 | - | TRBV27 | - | CASSAGRLSLEQYF | TGTGCCAGCAGTGCTGGTAGGTTATCCCTCGAGCAGTACTTC
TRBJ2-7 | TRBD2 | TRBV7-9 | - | CASRPSGFSYEQYF | TGTGCCAGCAGACCTAGCGGATTCTCCTACGAGCAGTACTTC
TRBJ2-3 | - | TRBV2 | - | CASREPPDTQYF | TGTGCCAGCAGGGAGCCTCCAGATACGCAGTATTTT
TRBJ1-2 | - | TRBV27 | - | CASSLVPDYGYTF | TGTGCCAGCAGTTTGGTCCCGGACTATGGCTACACCTTC
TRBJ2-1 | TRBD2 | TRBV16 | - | CASSPPRLAGGTVNEQFF | TGTGCCAGCAGCCCCCCTCGACTAGCGGGAGGGACTGTCAATGAGCAGTTCTTC
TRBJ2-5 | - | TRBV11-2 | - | CASTESRETQYF | TGTGCCAGCACCGAGTCGCGGGAGACCCAGTACTTC
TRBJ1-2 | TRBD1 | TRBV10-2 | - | CASSELTGGNGYTF | TGCGCCAGCAGTGAGTTGACAGGGGGGAATGGCTACACCTTC
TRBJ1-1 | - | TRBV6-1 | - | CASSEAVTVNTEAFF | TGTGCCAGCAGTGAAGCCGTGACGGTGAACACTGAAGCTTTCTTT
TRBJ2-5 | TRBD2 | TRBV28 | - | CASSLNPGLAGKETQYF | TGTGCCAGCAGTTTAAATCCGGGACTAGCGGGGAAAGAGACCCAGTACTTC